Reported below is one T cell receptor beta chain. Its antigen is unknown. Germline CDR1 and CDR2: SGHRS and YFSETQ. This CDR3 has 16 amino acids. V gave up 0 bases and J gave up 6 bases; unmatched junction bases: 10. The record originates from a study of T-cell reconstitution after alpha-beta-depleted transplantation in children. Overall study findings and caveats: There were reportedly several hundred expanded graft clones from which alpha-beta T cells came about two months after transplant. Most T-cell counts and diversity one year after the transplant came from T cells that were newly produced. Some patients showed high day-60 TCRbeta diversity, which derived from surviving recipient T cells and thymic progenitors.

Unique molecular identifiers were used to barcode this TCRbeta library. MiXCR was run by TCRdb on the PCR reads, yielding one entry per CDR3 protein. This table has 440,000 or so distinct CDR3 sequences, approximately 42% appearing once. This receptor was taken from a girl aged 2 to 9 with aplastic anemia, due to receive a stem cell transplant. The V gene is TRBV5-1, the J gene TRBJ2-7; TRBD2 matches 9 bases. Sample: PBMCs, taken before TCRalphabeta/CD19-depleted stem cell transplant. The CDR3 region is CASSLGSRGGASEQYF. Here the CDR3 DNA reads TGCGCCAGCAGCTTGGGGTCCCGCGGGGGGGCCTCCGAGCAGTACTTC.